What follows are 25 T cell receptor beta chains derived from one specimen sequenced in a study of blood T cell repertoires in COVID-19. Assay used: immunoSEQ multiplex PCR; TCRdb lists only in-frame clones, some missing. This table has around 160,000 clones, about four fifths appearing once. Source material: PBMCs or T cells enriched from blood (not recorded which). These receptors all stem from a woman in her sixties or seventies who had recovered from COVID-19.

The chain has TRBV4-1 and TRBJ2-3; 7 bases map to TRBD2. Germline V gene lookup returns CDR1 MGHRA and CDR2 YSYEKL. The length of the CDR3 is 15 residues. V gave up 4 bases and J gave up 1 base; unmatched junction bases: 5. The CDR3 nucleotides read TGCGCCAGCAGCCCCAAGCGGGGAGGCACAGATACGCAGTATTTT. Residues: CASSPKRGGTDTQYF.

CDR3 nucleotide sequence: TGTGCCAGCTCTCTGCGGGGGGGCTTGGAGACCCAGTACTTC. This translates into CASSLRGGLETQYF. J is TRBJ2-5 and V is TRBV6-5; 9 bases are a match to TRBD2. With 8 bases clipped from V and 5 bases from J, the junction kept 9 bases outside the gene matches. Germline assignment: CDR1 MNHEY and CDR2 SVGAGI. The CDR3 sequence is 14 residues long.

V and J are TRBV27 and TRBJ2-5; the D is unclear. Germline V lookup: CDR1 MNHEY, CDR2 SMNVEV (reference sequence). Trimming took 4 bases from V and 5 from J, leaving 5 bases between them. This CDR3 contains 11 residues. CDR3: CASSSRETQYF. The CDR3 DNA follows: TGTGCCAGCAGTTCCCGGGAGACCCAGTACTTC.

The V and J genes are TRBV30 and TRBJ2-3; possible D gene TRBD1, 5 bases. CDR3 length equals 11 residues. V lost 4 bases, J lost 7 bases, and 9 bases lay in between. The germline V gene encodes CDR1 GTSNPN and CDR2 SVGIG (reference sequence). The CDR3 is CAWTNRYTQYF. CDR3 DNA: TGTGCCTGGACCAACAGGTATACGCAGTATTTT.

V usage is TRBV10-2 and J usage is TRBJ2-1; possible D gene TRBD1, 6 bases. The CDR3 is made up of 14 amino acids. Germline V lookup: CDR1 WSHSY, CDR2 SAAADI. V shed 0 bases and J shed 7 bases, with 10 bases lying between them. CDR3 bases: TGCGCCAGCAGTGAGTCAGGGGGAGTTAATGAGCAGTTCTTC. The encoded protein is CASSESGGVNEQFF.

A single count supports this clone. The chain employs TRBV29-1 and TRBJ2-5, with 12 bases aligning to TRBD1. Looked up from germline, CDR1 is SQVTM and CDR2 is ANQGSEA. The V gene end was trimmed by 7 bases and the J gene end by 4 bases; junction bases not matched to a gene: 7. The CDR3 has 14 amino acids. Here the CDR3 DNA reads TGCAGCGCCGAGGGACAGGGGGCGGCAGAGACCCAGTACTTC. Its translation is CSAEGQGAAETQYF.

This clone has only one observation. The V gene is TRBV5-8, the J gene TRBJ2-1; weak D call: TRBD2 (6 bases). This CDR3 is built from 15 residues. Germline V gives CDR1 SGHTS, CDR2 YDEGEE. The V end lost 4 bases, the J end lost 0 bases, and 11 bases lay between the germline ends. CDR3 region: CASSTGTYSYNEQFF. The DNA of the CDR3 is TGTGCCAGCAGCACCGGGACTTACTCCTACAATGAGCAGTTCTTC.

V and J are TRBV23-1 and TRBJ1-1, with D possibly being TRBD1 (5 bases). TRBV23-1 qualifies as an ORF whose function is uncertain. V was clipped by 0 bases and J by 2 bases, with 13 bases between them. This CDR3 region has 16 residues. The CDR3 region is CASSQSAGWYNTEAFF. The CDR3 DNA is TGCGCCAGCAGTCAATCTGCAGGGTGGTATAACACTGAAGCTTTCTTT.

The rearrangement joins TRBV6-1 to TRBJ2-3, with a possible D match to TRBD1 (6 bases). V was pared by 2 bases and J by 4 bases, with 16 bases between. Per the germline V gene, CDR1 is MNHNS and CDR2 is SASEGT. This CDR3 contains 16 residues. The DNA of the CDR3 is TGTGCCAGCAGTGAAAGGTCAGGGGATGAGGCAGATACGCAGTATTTT. Encoded protein: CASSERSGDEADTQYF.

The chain links TRBV14 to TRBJ2-7; D may be TRBD1 (6 bases). Trimming took off 0 bases at V and 5 bases at J, with 14 bases between the two ends. Germline V gene lookup returns CDR1 SGHDN and CDR2 FVKESK. This CDR3 has 15 amino acids. The DNA for the CDR3 is TGTGCCAGCAGCCAAGACCCAGGGGATGGAGACGAGCAGTACTTC. This sequence encodes CASSQDPGDGDEQYF.

This clone came up once. The chain carries TRBV6-1 and TRBJ1-5; unclear D gene. V lost 0 bases, J lost 2 bases, and 8 bases lay in between. The CDR3 extends over 15 amino acids. The germline V gene has CDR1 MNHNS and CDR2 SASEGT. CDR3 residues: CASSEALAGNQPQHF. In DNA form, the CDR3 reads TGTGCCAGCAGTGAAGCGTTGGCAGGCAATCAGCCCCAGCATTTT.

This rearrangement joins TRBV4-1 to TRBJ1-3; tentative D call: TRBD1 (6 bases). V dropped 10 bases and J dropped 0 bases, with 13 bases sitting between them. The CDR3 sequence is 14 residues long. Germline V gene lookup returns CDR1 MGHRA and CDR2 YSYEKL. CDR3 region: CATGEGDSGNTIYF. For the CDR3, the DNA is TGCGCCACCGGGGAGGGGGACTCTGGAAACACCATATATTTT.

The CDR3 nucleotides are TGTGCCAGCAGCTTAGCAGGGGGAAGTCAGCCCCAGCATTTT. Residues: CASSLAGGSQPQHF. The chain employs TRBV11-2 and TRBJ1-5; 7 bases line up with TRBD1. V lost 1 base to trimming and J lost 6 bases; unmatched junction nucleotides: 3. There are 14 residues in the CDR3. CDR1 and CDR2 from the germline V gene are SGHAT and FQNNGV.

V is TRBV18 and J is TRBJ2-5; TRBD1 aligns across 7 bases. The CDR3 spans 14 residues. Trimming took 2 bases from V and 2 from J; bases not matched to a gene: 2. Per germline, CDR1 KGHSH and CDR2 LQKENI. The CDR3 spells CASSPGTEQETQYF. The CDR3 DNA sequence: TGTGCCAGCTCACCAGGGACAGAACAAGAGACCCAGTACTTC.

This chain joins TRBV13 and TRBJ2-5; D is unresolved. The V and J ends lost 3 bases and 5 bases respectively, with 13 bases between them. CDR1 PRHDT and CDR2 FYEKMQ come from the germline V gene (reference sequence). The CDR3 is 14 amino acids. The CDR3 loop reads CASSFRSDSETQYF. CDR3 bases: TGTGCCAGCAGCTTTAGGAGTGATTCGGAGACCCAGTACTTC.

This rearrangement joins TRBV7-3 to TRBJ2-3; tentatively, D is TRBD2 (5 bases). The CDR3 length is 16 residues. Germline V lookup: CDR1 SGHTA, CDR2 FQGTGA. V shed 2 bases and J shed 5 bases, with 17 bases lying between them. CDR3 in amino acids: CASSLDGPGSGDTQYF. CDR3 coding DNA: TGTGCCAGCAGCTTAGACGGTCCGGGGTCGGGAGATACGCAGTATTTT.

The CDR3 protein is CASSFSGYSGNTIYF. CDR3 coding DNA: TGTGCCAGCAGCTTCTCAGGGTACTCTGGAAACACCATATATTTT. The chain joins TRBV7-9 to TRBJ1-3; the D gene is possibly TRBD1 (5 bases). The CDR3 covers 15 residues. The V end was cut by 3 bases, the J end by 0 bases, with 9 bases between. Germline V gives CDR1 SEHNR, CDR2 FQNEAQ (reference sequence).

The rearrangement links TRBV5-5 to TRBJ2-3; perhaps TRBD1 as D (6 bases). Trimming took off 0 bases at V and 6 bases at J, with 17 bases between the two ends. The CDR3 runs to 16 residues. Germline CDR1 reads SGHKS; CDR2 reads YYEKEE (reference sequence). CDR3: CASSLEVASGADTQYF. The CDR3, as DNA: TGTGCCAGCAGCTTGGAAGTAGCGTCAGGGGCGGATACGCAGTATTTT.

V is TRBV21-1 and J is TRBJ1-1; the table's D call TRBD1 went unverified against the DNA. TRBV21-1 is given as a pseudogene. The CDR3 is 19 amino acids. The CDR3 sequence is CASSKYGGETGWVRTEAFF. CDR3 nucleotide sequence: TGTGCCAGCAGCAAATACGGAGGGGAGACAGGGTGGGTACGGACTGAAGCTTTCTTT.

The chain carries TRBV11-2 and TRBJ2-3; the D gene is possibly TRBD2 (7 bases). The V and J ends lost 5 bases and 0 bases respectively, with 24 bases between them. The CDR3 runs to 19 residues. CDR1 is SGHAT and CDR2 is FQNNGV in the germline V gene. The CDR3 sequence is CASSPLAGGPISSTDTQYF. As DNA, the CDR3 is TGTGCCAGCAGCCCCTTGGCCGGGGGGCCTATATCTAGCACAGATACGCAGTATTTT.

The chain has TRBV4-1 and TRBJ2-7; the D gene is possibly TRBD2 (5 bases). This CDR3 region has 15 residues. Germline V CDR1 and CDR2: MGHRA, YSYEKL. Trimming left V 2 bases short and J 2 bases short, with 13 bases between. The CDR3 nucleotides read TGCGCCAGCAGCCAATTCCGCGGGCCGGCCTACGAGCAGTACTTC. Its protein is CASSQFRGPAYEQYF.

The V call is TRBV20-1, the J call TRBJ2-1, with a weak D call TRBD1 (6 bases). The CDR3 covers 11 residues. V lost 6 bases to trimming and J lost 10 bases, with 13 bases between them. CDR1 DFQATT and CDR2 SNEGSKA come from the germline V gene (reference sequence). CDR3 region: CSATQGLEQFF. CDR3 bases: TGCAGTGCAACGCAGGGGTTAGAGCAGTTCTTC.

There are a few counts of this clone. The rearrangement links TRBV5-1 to TRBJ2-5, with D maybe TRBD2 (6 bases). Trimming shortened V by 2 bases and J by 3 bases, and 11 bases separated the two germline ends. Per the germline V gene, CDR1 is SGHRS and CDR2 is YFSETQ. The CDR3 is 14 amino acids. CDR3 coding DNA: TGCGCCAGCAGCTTCGGGACTTCTAAAGAGACCCAGTACTTC. Encoded protein: CASSFGTSKETQYF.

The chain combines TRBV18 with TRBJ2-5, with TRBD1 as a possible D gene (6 bases). Between the trimmed V and J ends, which lost 3 bases and 2 bases, there was a span of 10 bases. Germline V lookup: CDR1 KGHSH, CDR2 LQKENI. The CDR3 contains 14 residues. CDR3 coding DNA: TGTGCCAGCTCACCGGCGGACAGTCAAGAGACCCAGTACTTC. Amino acids: CASSPADSQETQYF.

The chain couples TRBV5-1 to TRBJ2-2; 8 nucleotides match TRBD1. V trimming: 7 bases; J trimming: 5 bases; junction bases outside the gene matches: 7. Germline V lookup: CDR1 SGHRS, CDR2 YFSETQ. This CDR3 has 14 amino acids. This CDR3 reads CASGRTGITGELFF. In nucleotides, the CDR3 is TGCGCCAGCGGTAGGACAGGGATTACCGGGGAGCTGTTTTTT.